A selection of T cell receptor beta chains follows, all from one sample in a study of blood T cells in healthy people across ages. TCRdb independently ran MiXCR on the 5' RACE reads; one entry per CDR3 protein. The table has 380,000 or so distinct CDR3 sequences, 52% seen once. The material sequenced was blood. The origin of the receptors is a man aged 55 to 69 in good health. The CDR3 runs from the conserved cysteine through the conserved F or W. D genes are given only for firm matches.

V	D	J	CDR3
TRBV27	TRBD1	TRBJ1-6	CASRGNRQGGNSPLHF
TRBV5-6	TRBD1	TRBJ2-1	CASSRDRGIRNEQFF
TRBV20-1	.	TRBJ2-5	CSARGRKAQETQYF
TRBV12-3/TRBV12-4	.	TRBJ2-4	CASSFPLGASAGIQYF
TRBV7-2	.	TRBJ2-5	CASSLYQETPYF
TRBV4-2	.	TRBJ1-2	CASRRDGYGYTF
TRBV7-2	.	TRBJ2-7	CASSPSGHLEEQYF
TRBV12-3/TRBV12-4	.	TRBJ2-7	CASRRDIYEQYF
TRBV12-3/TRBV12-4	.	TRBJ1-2	CASRKPSNYGYTF
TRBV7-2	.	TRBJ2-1	CASSLVRGGGNEQFF
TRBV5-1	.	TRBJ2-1	CASSSRRGRFF
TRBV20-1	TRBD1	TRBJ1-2	CSAQQGAGYGYTF
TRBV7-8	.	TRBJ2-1	CASSHTGYAYNEQFF
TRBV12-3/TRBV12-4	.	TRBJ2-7	CASSPYFLNSGEQYF
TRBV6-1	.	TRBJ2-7	CASSEGGAGVHEQYF
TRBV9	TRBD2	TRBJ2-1	CASSALPGGQNEQFF
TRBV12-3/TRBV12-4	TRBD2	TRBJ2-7	CASSSVNGGALEQYF
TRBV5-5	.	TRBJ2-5	CASSLVGPLQETQYF
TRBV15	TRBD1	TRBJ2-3	CATSRDPDRISTDTQYF
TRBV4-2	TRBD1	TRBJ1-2	CASSQDPQGANYGYTF
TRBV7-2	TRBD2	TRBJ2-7	CASSVTSGTYEQYF
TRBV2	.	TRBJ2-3	CASSVGGTYVTDTQYF
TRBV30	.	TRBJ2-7	CAWSKGAGEQYF
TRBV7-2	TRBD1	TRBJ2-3	CASSQRSGTGNLVGTQYF
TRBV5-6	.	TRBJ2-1	CASTKRGSIFWNEQFF
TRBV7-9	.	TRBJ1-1	CASSPPTGPEAFF
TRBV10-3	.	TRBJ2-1	CAISPTMRTDNEQFF
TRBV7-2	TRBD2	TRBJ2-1	CASSLSPPGLGYNEQFF